This TCR beta chain is drawn from a study of T cell repertoires in cytomegalovirus infection. Overall study context: Both a matching HLA type and CMV infection were indicated by public TCR beta signatures.

TCRdb reprocessed the reads via MiXCR and lists one record per CDR3 protein. This table holds 370,000 or so distinct CDR3 sequences, about 35% found once. The V gene lost 2 bases and the J gene lost 4 bases, with 11 bases spanning the gap. CDR3 size: 14 residues. Study-level points and caveats: Identification of carriers of CMV plus the relevant HLA was achieved through cumulative public TCR beta family frequency. Clonotype analysis showed dominance of the ex vivo response by HLA-C-restricted CMV-specific TCR beta clonotypes.

A word on this clonotype: The antigen remains unidentified.

Sequencing used cultured PBMCs, obtained from culture after CMV antigen stimulation. This TCR derives from a human donor in good health (CMV status not recorded). Some clones in this sample may be carry-over from other donors' samples. The chain links TRBV12-3 or TRBV12-4 to TRBJ1-1; D call uncertain. The CDR3 DNA is TGTGCCAGCAGTTTACGGGCGCTGGGCACTGAAGCTTTCTTT. Residues: CASSLRALGTEAFF.